The clone carrying this TCR beta chain was seen a single time. Its antigen is still unknown. Sequence at one end of the junction differs from germline and may be a read error. Single viable CD3+CD4+CD8-CD45RO+ cells were sorted as the memory CD4+ T cells. The germline V gene encodes CDR1 LNHDA and CDR2 SQIVND (reference sequence). The CDR3 spans 15 residues. Profiling relied on immunoSEQ multiplex PCR, and the TCRdb table lists in-frame clones only, not all of them. Of some 46,000 clones listed, over 60% were seen once; the top ten hold about 1.1%. These data belong to a study of memory CD4+ T cells and cytomegalovirus serostatus. Findings of the study overall: CD4+ memory repertoires contained about 40% of the roughly 150 reported CMV TCRbeta sequences. A US-trained random forest predicted CMV serostatus with median AUC approximately 0.9.

Sequenced input: memory CD4+ T cells from blood. V and J are TRBV19 and TRBJ1-2; no clear D gene. The origin of this receptor is an adult in good health and CMV-seronegative. This chain's CDR3 is CASTIRAATNYGYTF. DNA of the CDR3: TGTGCCAGTACTATACGGGCGGCTACTAACTATGGCTACACCTTC.